The 22 T cell receptor beta chains reported below all come from one sample, sequenced in a study of blood T cell repertoires in COVID-19 (dated by TCRdb to about 2020). To prepare the library, the immunoSEQ multiplex PCR assay was applied. Entries here come from immuneACCESS through TCRdb and include only in-frame sequences with V and J called. Some clones fail to appear in such tables; in the studies checked, an unresolved V gene covers under half of the shortfall, and the cause of the remainder is unknown. Recorded for this sample are roughly 200,000 clones; approximately 80% of them occurred a single time. Approximately 12% of the sample is in the top ten clones. The material sequenced was peripheral blood. The receptors were gathered from a man aged 50-60 years who had recovered from COVID-19.

In this sample, this clone turned up a few times. The chain links TRBV7-8 to TRBJ2-1, with D possibly being TRBD2 (5 bases). This CDR3 is built from 13 residues. Germline assignment: CDR1 SGHVS and CDR2 FQNEAQ. The V end was cut by 7 bases, the J end by 8 bases, with 15 bases between. The CDR3 loop reads CASNAGVADEQFF. In nucleotides, the CDR3 is TGTGCCAGCAACGCGGGCGTTGCGGATGAGCAGTTCTTC.

The rearrangement links TRBV21-1 to TRBJ1-5; TRBD1 was called by the table and not checked on the DNA. TRBV21-1 is tagged as a pseudogene. This CDR3 spans 14 amino acids. DNA of the CDR3: TGTGCCAGCAGCAAGGACAGGGCCCATCAGCCCCAGCATTTT. It translates to CASSKDRAHQPQHF.

The rearrangement links TRBV7-8 to TRBJ2-7, with 9 bases fitting TRBD2. The V gene's germline CDR1 is SGHVS and CDR2 FQNEAQ. The CDR3 runs 13 residues. J lost 2 bases, V lost 8 bases, and 4 bases had no gene match. The CDR3 loop reads CASSLAGAYEQYF. DNA for the CDR3: TGTGCCAGCTCCTTAGCGGGAGCCTACGAGCAGTACTTC.

The rearrangement uses TRBV9 and TRBJ2-3; D uncertain. This CDR3 is built from 13 residues. V gave up 2 bases and J gave up 4 bases, with 8 bases separating them. The V gene's germline CDR1 is SGDLS and CDR2 YYNGEE. The CDR3 loop is CASSVEAADTQYF. Written as DNA, the CDR3 is TGTGCCAGCAGCGTTGAGGCGGCAGATACGCAGTATTTT. Supplemented by reference TRBV9 and TRBJ2-3, the full variable domain reads DSGVTQTPKHLITATGQRVTLRCSPRSGDLSVYWYQQSLDQGLQFLIQYYNGEERAKGNILERFSAQQFPDLHSELNLSSLELGDSALYFCASSVEAADTQYFGPGTRLTVL.

This clone was seen once. This chain joins TRBV2 and TRBJ1-1; possibly TRBD1 for D (5 bases). V shed 11 bases and J shed 4 bases, with 32 bases lying between them. The CDR3 length is 18 residues. The germline V gene has CDR1 SNHLY and CDR2 FYNNEI. The CDR3 coding sequence is TGTGCCGGCGAGCAGGCTTCGCGGGACGGCAAGGTGGGCACTGAAGCTTTCTTT. Protein sequence: CAGEQASRDGKVGTEAFF.

The chain recombines TRBV4-1 with TRBJ1-3; tentative D call: TRBD1 (6 bases). Deletions cut 2 bases from V and 3 bases from J, with 11 bases between. This CDR3 is built from 15 residues. Germline V CDR1 and CDR2: MGHRA, YSYEKL. CDR3 in DNA: TGCGCCAGCAGCCAACCTACAGGGCGTGGAAACACCATATATTTT. Residues: CASSQPTGRGNTIYF.

V and J are TRBV28 and TRBJ2-7; D not certain. This CDR3 spans 14 amino acids. Germline loops: CDR1 MDHEN, CDR2 SYDVKM. Trimming pared 5 bases from V and 5 bases from J, leaving 16 bases between. The CDR3 region is CASSTTYTVDEQYF. CDR3 nucleotides: TGTGCCAGCAGTACTACCTATACTGTAGACGAGCAGTACTTC.

This chain connects TRBV6-6 to TRBJ2-1; tentative D call: TRBD2 (5 bases). The V end was cut by 5 bases, the J end by 2 bases, with 10 bases between. Germline-derived CDR1 and CDR2 are MNHNY and SVGAGI (reference sequence). This CDR3 comprises 14 residues. CDR3: CASSGLGAYNEQFF. In DNA, the CDR3 is TGTGCCAGCAGTGGACTCGGGGCCTACAATGAGCAGTTCTTC.

The rearrangement joins TRBV7-2 to TRBJ2-7; TRBD2 matches at 14 bases. J was trimmed by 10 bases and V by 4 bases; bases with no gene match: 9. The CDR3 length is 15 residues. Germline V gene data show CDR1 as SGHTA and CDR2 as FQGNSA. CDR3 sequence (DNA): TGTGCCAGCAGCTCTACAAGAGGGACTAGCGGGAGTCAGTACTTC. Translated: CASSSTRGTSGSQYF.

This chain connects TRBV7-9 to TRBJ1-6; 7 nucleotides match TRBD1. The CDR3 runs 15 residues. With V trimmed by 5 bases and J by 6 bases, 7 bases remained unmatched. Germline loops: CDR1 SEHNR, CDR2 FQNEAQ (reference sequence). CDR3 residues: CASSLDRALNSPLHF. The CDR3 coding sequence is TGTGCCAGCAGCCTTGACAGGGCCCTTAATTCACCCCTCCACTTT.

The V and J genes are TRBV5-1 and TRBJ1-6; the D is unclear. V was pared by 2 bases and J by 4 bases, with 10 bases between. The CDR3 is 15 residues long. Germline values: CDR1 SGHRS, CDR2 YFSETQ. The CDR3 DNA reads TGCGCCAGCAGCTTCGAACAAGAATATAATTCACCCCTCCACTTT. Translation gives CASSFEQEYNSPLHF.

The chain joins TRBV29-1 to TRBJ2-1; perhaps TRBD1 as D (6 bases). This CDR3 has 14 amino acids. The germline CDR1 and CDR2 sequences are SQVTM and ANQGSEA. V was cut by 1 base and J by 6 bases, with 13 bases left in between. The DNA for the CDR3 is TGCAGCGTTGAAGCCGGGACACTGACCAATGAGCAGTTCTTC. Its protein is CSVEAGTLTNEQFF.

This clone turned up a few times. The chain uses TRBV2 and TRBJ1-1; the D is unclear. This CDR3 comprises 15 residues. Deletions cut 1 base from V and 1 base from J, with 10 bases between. The germline gives CDR1 SNHLY, CDR2 FYNNEI. Written as DNA, the CDR3 is TGTGCCAGCAGTGAAGATTACTCCGGGAACACTGAAGCTTTCTTT. Residues: CASSEDYSGNTEAFF.

The chain couples TRBV4-3 to TRBJ2-1, with 8 bases that match TRBD2. This CDR3 region has 18 residues. With 0 bases clipped from V and 6 bases from J, the junction kept 13 bases outside the gene matches. Looked up from germline, CDR1 is LGHNA and CDR2 is YSLEER. The CDR3 protein is CASSQDHLAGSGRNEQFF. The DNA for the CDR3 is TGCGCCAGCAGCCAAGATCACCTAGCGGGTTCGGGCCGCAATGAGCAGTTCTTC.

The CDR3 nucleotides read TGTGCCAGCAGTTTATCGGGCCGGGGCTACACCTTC. Translating it yields CASSLSGRGYTF. This sequence joins TRBV27 and TRBJ1-2; D ambiguous. Germline CDR1 and CDR2: MNHEY and SMNVEV (reference sequence). This CDR3 spans 12 amino acids. Trimming shortened V by 0 bases and J by 8 bases, and 7 bases separated the two germline ends.

Many counts were recorded for this clone. The CDR3 loop reads CASSVRQAGEQYF. In DNA form, the CDR3 reads TGTGCCAGCAGTGTGAGGCAGGCGGGGGAGCAGTACTTC. The chain combines TRBV2 with TRBJ2-7; tentatively, D is TRBD2 (6 bases). Germline CDR1 reads SNHLY; CDR2 reads FYNNEI. With 4 bases removed from V and 7 bases from J, the gap between germline ends came to 14 bases. CDR3 length equals 13 residues. Complete variable domain (other parts from reference TRBV2 and TRBJ2-7): EPEVTQTPSHQVTQMGQEVILRCVPISNHLYFYWYRQILGQKVEFLVSFYNNEISEKSEIFDDQFSVERPDGSNFTLKIRSTKLEDSAMYFCASSVRQAGEQYFGPGTRLTVT.

This clone occurred a few times. This sequence joins TRBV3-1 (or the pseudogene TRBV3-2) and TRBJ2-5; D is perhaps TRBD2 (5 bases). The CDR3 has 14 amino acids. CDR1 and CDR2 (germline): LGHDT, YNNKEL (reference sequence). The V and J ends lost 4 bases and 7 bases respectively, with 16 bases between them. The CDR3 loop reads CASSRGGFEGTQYF. The CDR3 region has the DNA TGTGCCAGCAGCCGAGGAGGTTTCGAAGGGACCCAGTACTTC.

The chain carries TRBV10-3 and TRBJ2-2, with a weak D call TRBD1 (6 bases). This CDR3 has 17 residues. The V end was cut by 2 bases, the J end by 4 bases, with 17 bases between. The V gene's germline CDR1 is ENHRY and CDR2 SYGVKD. CDR3 region: CAISEPERLDSTGELFF. CDR3 DNA: TGTGCCATCAGTGAGCCGGAAAGGCTGGACAGCACCGGGGAGCTGTTTTTT.

The chain is built from TRBV7-3 and TRBJ2-3, with 8 nucleotides matching TRBD2. J was trimmed by 6 bases and V by 2 bases; bases with no gene match: 4. Germline CDR1 is SGHTA and CDR2 is FQGTGA. CDR3 length: 14 amino acids. CDR3 sequence reads: CASSLGGRIDTQYF. CDR3 coding DNA: TGTGCCAGCAGCTTAGGCGGGAGGATCGATACGCAGTATTTT. Full variable domain (rest looked up from reference TRBV7-3 and TRBJ2-3): GAGVSQTPSNKVTEKGKYVELRCDPISGHTALYWYRQSLGQGPEFLIYFQGTGAADDSGLPNDRFFAVRPEGSVSTLKIQRTERGDSAVYLCASSLGGRIDTQYFGPGTRLTVL.

The chain combines TRBV28 with TRBJ1-4; D may be TRBD1 (5 bases). Trimming took off 4 bases at V and 7 bases at J, with 19 bases between the two ends. The CDR3 spans 16 residues. CDR1 is MDHEN, CDR2 SYDVKM, per germline. The CDR3 is CASSSYGTEGGEKLFF. DNA for the CDR3: TGTGCCAGCAGTTCCTACGGGACTGAAGGTGGTGAAAAACTGTTTTTT.

The chain recombines TRBV19 with TRBJ2-7, with 7 positions matching TRBD1. The germline gives CDR1 LNHDA, CDR2 SQIVND (reference sequence). Losses at the gene ends were 5 bases for V and 3 bases for J; bases not matched to a gene: 10. There are 15 residues in the CDR3. CDR3 sequence reads: CASSPRKQGVYEQYF. The CDR3 DNA reads TGTGCCAGTAGTCCACGCAAGCAGGGGGTCTACGAGCAGTACTTC.

V and J are TRBV27 and TRBJ1-5; possibly TRBD1 for D (5 bases). In germline, CDR1 is MNHEY, CDR2 SMNVEV (reference sequence). The length of the CDR3 is 13 residues. V was pared by 5 bases and J by 6 bases, with 11 bases between. The CDR3 coding sequence is TGTGCCAGCAGTCTCCTGGGGGGTCAGCCCCAGCATTTT. Translating gives CASSLLGGQPQHF.